In its sample, the clone carrying this TCR beta chain was seen a few times. Antigen unknown. Trimming cost V 4 bases and J 5 bases, with 12 bases left between them. Germline V gene data show CDR1 as KGHSH and CDR2 as LQKENI. CDR3 length equals 13 residues. The data are from a study of T-cell reconstitution after alpha-beta-depleted transplantation in children. The study, taken as a whole, reports: It was newly produced T cells that mostly accounted for T-cell counts and diversity one year after transplant. Two months or so post-transplant, alpha-beta T cells reportedly derived from several hundred expanded graft clones.

Unique molecular identifiers were incorporated into the prepared TCRbeta library. TCRdb analysed the PCR reads with MiXCR anew, one entry per CDR3 protein. The repertoire includes over 100,000 distinct CDR3 sequences, 10% of them detected once, and approximately 36% sits in the top ten. The sequencing here drew on PBMCs, taken before TCRalphabeta/CD19-depleted stem cell transplant. The gene calls are TRBV18 and TRBJ2-7, with D perhaps matching TRBD2 (6 bases). This receptor was taken from a boy between 2 and 10 years old with acute lymphoblastic leukemia, due to receive a stem cell transplant. CDR3 DNA: TGTGCCAGCTCACACGGGAGTTTGGACGAGCAGTACTTC. It codes for CASSHGSLDEQYF. The complete variable domain, with remaining parts taken from reference TRBV18 and TRBJ2-7, reads NAGVMQNPRHLVRRRGQEARLRCSPMKGHSHVYWYRQLPEEGLKFMVYLQKENIIDESGMPKERFSAEFPKEGPSILRIQQVVRGDSAAYFCASSHGSLDEQYFGPGTRLTVT.